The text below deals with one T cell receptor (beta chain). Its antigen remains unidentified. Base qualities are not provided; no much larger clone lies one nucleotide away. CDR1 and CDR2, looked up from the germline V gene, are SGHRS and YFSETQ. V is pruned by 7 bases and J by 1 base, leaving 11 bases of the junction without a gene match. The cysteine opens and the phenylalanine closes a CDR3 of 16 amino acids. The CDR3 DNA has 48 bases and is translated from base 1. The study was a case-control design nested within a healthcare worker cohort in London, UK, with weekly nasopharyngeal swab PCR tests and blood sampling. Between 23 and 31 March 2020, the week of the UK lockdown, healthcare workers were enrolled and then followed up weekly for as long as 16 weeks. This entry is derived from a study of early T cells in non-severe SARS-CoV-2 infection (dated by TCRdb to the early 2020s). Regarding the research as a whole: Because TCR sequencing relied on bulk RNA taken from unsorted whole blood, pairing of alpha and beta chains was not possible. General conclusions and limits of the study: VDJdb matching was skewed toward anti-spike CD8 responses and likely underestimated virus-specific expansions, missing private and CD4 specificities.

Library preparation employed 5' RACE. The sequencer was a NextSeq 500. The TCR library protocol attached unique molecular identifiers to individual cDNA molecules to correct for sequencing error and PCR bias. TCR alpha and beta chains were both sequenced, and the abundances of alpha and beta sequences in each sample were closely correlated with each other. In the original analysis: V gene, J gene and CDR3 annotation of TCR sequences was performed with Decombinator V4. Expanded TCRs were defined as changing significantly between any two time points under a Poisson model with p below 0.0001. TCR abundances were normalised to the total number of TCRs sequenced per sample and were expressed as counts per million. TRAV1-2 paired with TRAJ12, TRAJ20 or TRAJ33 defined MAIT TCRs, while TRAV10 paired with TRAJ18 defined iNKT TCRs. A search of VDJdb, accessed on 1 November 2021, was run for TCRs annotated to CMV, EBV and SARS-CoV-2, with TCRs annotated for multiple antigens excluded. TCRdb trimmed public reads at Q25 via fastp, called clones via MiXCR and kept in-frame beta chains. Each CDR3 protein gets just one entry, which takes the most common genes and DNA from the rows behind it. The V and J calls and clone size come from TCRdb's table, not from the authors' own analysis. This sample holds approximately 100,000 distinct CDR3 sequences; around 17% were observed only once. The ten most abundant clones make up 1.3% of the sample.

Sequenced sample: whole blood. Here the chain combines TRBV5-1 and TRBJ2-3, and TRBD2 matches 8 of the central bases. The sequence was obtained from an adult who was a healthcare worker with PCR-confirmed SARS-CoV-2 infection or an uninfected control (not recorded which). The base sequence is TGCGCCAGCCGAATTACCCCGACTAGCGGCACAGATACGCAGTATTTT. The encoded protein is CASRITPTSGTDTQYF.